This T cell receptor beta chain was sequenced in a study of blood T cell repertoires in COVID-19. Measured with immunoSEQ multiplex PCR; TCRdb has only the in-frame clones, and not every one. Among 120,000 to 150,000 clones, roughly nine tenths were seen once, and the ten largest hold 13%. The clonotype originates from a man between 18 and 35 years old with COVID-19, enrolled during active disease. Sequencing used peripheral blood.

CDR3 sequence: CASSRGPANYGYTF. CDR3 DNA: TGTGCCAGCAGTAGAGGGCCAGCTAACTATGGCTACACCTTC. The V gene is TRBV7-9, the J gene TRBJ1-2, with D uncertain. This CDR3 is 14 amino acids long. V was pared by 6 bases and J by 0 bases, with 11 bases between. Germline V gene data show CDR1 as SEHNR and CDR2 as FQNEAQ (reference sequence).